This TCR beta chain was sequenced for a study of STAT5B mutations in CD4+ large granular lymphocyte leukemia. Study-wide results and limits: 8/27 top patient clones versus 2/35 control clones were TRBV06-family. Patient CD4-sorted repertoires looked more clonal than healthy CD4+ repertoires, even without putative leukemic clones. Approximately 25% of private leukemic clonotypes occurred rarely in other patients' non-leukemic repertoires.

V lost 6 bases, J lost 7 bases, and 18 bases stayed unmatched. The V gene's germline CDR1 is SEHNR and CDR2 FQNEAQ (reference sequence). The CDR3 loop spans 17 amino acids. This was a survey-level run. TCRdb keeps only in-frame clones here, not all; method: immunoSEQ multiplex PCR. In the table there are 22,000 or so clones, more than 75% of which are singletons. With respect to this clone: Its target is not known.

Sequencing was done on a sample of CD4+ T cells from blood buffy coats. The chain links TRBV7-9 to TRBJ2-1, with 7 bases aligning to TRBD2. This sequence originates from a human donor in good health. The CDR3 DNA is TGTGCCAGCAGAGCATCGATCGGGACGGGGAGGGATAATGAGCAGTTCTTC. Encoded protein: CASRASIGTGRDNEQFF.